This T cell receptor beta chain was captured by sequencing in a study of blood T cell repertoires in COVID-19. Study summary: Sample material is recorded as cDNA or gDNA derived from T cells, B-cell-depleted T cells, or PBMCs.

The V gene's germline CDR1 is LNHDA and CDR2 SQIVND (reference sequence). With 5 bases removed from V and 3 bases from J, the gap between germline ends came to 8 bases. The CDR3 length is 13 residues. This table comes from immunoSEQ multiplex PCR, and its TCRdb copy is limited to in-frame clones, with some not included. The sample carries about 240,000 clones, approximately 78% recorded once. This rearrangement joins TRBV19 to TRBJ1-5; D uncertain. The clonotype comes from a woman older than 75 with COVID-19, enrolled during active disease. The sequenced sample consisted of peripheral blood. For the CDR3, the DNA is TGTGCCAGTAGTCGACTGACCAATCAGCCCCAGCATTTT. It specifies CASSRLTNQPQHF.